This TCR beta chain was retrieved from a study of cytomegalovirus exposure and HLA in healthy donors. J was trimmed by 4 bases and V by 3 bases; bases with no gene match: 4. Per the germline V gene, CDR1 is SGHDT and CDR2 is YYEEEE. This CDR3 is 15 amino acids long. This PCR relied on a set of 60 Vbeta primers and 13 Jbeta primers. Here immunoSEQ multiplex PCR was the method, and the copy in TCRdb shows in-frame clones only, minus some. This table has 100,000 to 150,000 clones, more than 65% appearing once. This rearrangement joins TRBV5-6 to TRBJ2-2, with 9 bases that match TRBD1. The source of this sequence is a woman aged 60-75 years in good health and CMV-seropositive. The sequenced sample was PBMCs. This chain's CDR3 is CASSWTGVFTGELFF. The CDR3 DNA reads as TGTGCCAGCAGCTGGACAGGGGTTTTCACCGGGGAGCTGTTTTTT.